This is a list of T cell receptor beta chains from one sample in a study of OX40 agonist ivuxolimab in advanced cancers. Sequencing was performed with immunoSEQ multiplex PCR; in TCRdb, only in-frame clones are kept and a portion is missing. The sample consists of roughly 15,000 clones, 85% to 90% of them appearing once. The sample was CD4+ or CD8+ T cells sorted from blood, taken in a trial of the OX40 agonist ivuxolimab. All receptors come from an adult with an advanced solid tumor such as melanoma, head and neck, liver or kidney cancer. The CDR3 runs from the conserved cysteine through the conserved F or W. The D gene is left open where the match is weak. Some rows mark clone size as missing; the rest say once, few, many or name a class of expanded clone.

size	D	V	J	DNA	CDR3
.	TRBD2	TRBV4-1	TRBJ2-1	TGCGCCAGCAGCCGCATCCGACTAGCGGACTCCTACAATGAGCAGTTCTTC	CASSRIRLADSYNEQFF
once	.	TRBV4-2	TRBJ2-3	TGTGCCAGCAGCCAAGGAGGGAGGAGCACAGATACGCAGTATTTT	CASSQGGRSTDTQYF
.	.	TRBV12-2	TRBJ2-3	TGTGCAAGTACGACCCGGGACAGGGTTTTCACAGATACGCAGTATTTT	CASTTRDRVFTDTQYF
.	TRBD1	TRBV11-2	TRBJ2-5	TGTGCCAGCAGCTTCTACCGGGACAGGTTGGAGACCCAGTACTTC	CASSFYRDRLETQYF
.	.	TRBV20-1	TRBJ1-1	TGCAGTGCAAAGCGTAGCACTGAAGCTTTCTTT	CSAKRSTEAFF
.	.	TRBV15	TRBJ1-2	TGTGCCACCAGCAGAGATTGGGGGGACTATGGCTACACCTTC	CATSRDWGDYGYTF
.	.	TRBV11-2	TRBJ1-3	TGTGCCAGCAGCCCCCTGGGGGGCGGAAACACCATATATTTT	CASSPLGGGNTIYF
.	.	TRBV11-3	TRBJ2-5	TGTGCCAGCGGCCCCGGGGTACCGCGGGAGACCCAGTACTTC	CASGPGVPRETQYF
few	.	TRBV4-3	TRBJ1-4	TGCGCCAGCAGCGCCCCCTCCGGGCCACCGAAGAAAGAAAAACTGTTTTTT	CASSAPSGPPKKEKLFF
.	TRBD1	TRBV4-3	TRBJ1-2	TGCGCCAGCAGCCCGCGGGACAGGGTTAATGGCTACACCTTC	CASSPRDRVNGYTF
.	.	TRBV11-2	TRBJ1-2	TGTGCCAGCAGCTTAGCGAGGGGTATGAACTATGGCTACACCTTC	CASSLARGMNYGYTF
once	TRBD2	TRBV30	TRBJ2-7	TGTGCCTGGATCAAACCGGGACTAGGACCCTACGAGCAGTACTTC	CAWIKPGLGPYEQYF
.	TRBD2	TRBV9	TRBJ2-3	TGTGCCAGCAGCATTAGCGGGGAGGCAGATACGCAGTATTTT	CASSISGEADTQYF
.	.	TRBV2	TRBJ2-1	TGTGCCAGCGAGTCAGCGAACTACAATGAGCAGTTCTTC	CASESANYNEQFF
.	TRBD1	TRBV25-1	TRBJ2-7	TGTGCCAGCAGTGAATGGGGGACAGACTACGAGCAGTACTTC	CASSEWGTDYEQYF
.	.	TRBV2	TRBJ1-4	TGTGCCAGCAGTGACAGGGTGGCGGAAAAACTGTTTTTT	CASSDRVAEKLFF
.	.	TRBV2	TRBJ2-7	TGTGCCAGCAGCATCTCGTTACGTGGGGCTACTGACAGCGAGCAGTACTTC	CASSISLRGATDSEQYF
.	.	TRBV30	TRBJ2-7	TGTGCCTGGAGCTCAGGGACCCACTACGAGCAGTACTTC	CAWSSGTHYEQYF
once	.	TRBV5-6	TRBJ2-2	TGTGCCAGCAGCGTTTTTCTTAACTCCGGGGAGCTGTTTTTT	CASSVFLNSGELFF
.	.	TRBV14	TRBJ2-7	TGTGCCAGCAGCCGCGTAGGAAACTACGAGCAGTACTTC	CASSRVGNYEQYF
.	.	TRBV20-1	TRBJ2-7	TGCAGTGCTAGACGGGATTACGAGCAGTACTTC	CSARRDYEQYF
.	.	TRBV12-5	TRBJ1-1	TGTGCTAGTGGTTTGAGATACACTGAAGCTTTCTTT	CASGLRYTEAFF
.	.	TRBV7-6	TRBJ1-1	TGTGCCAGCAGCTTAGGTGGGTCTGAAGCTTTCTTT	CASSLGGSEAFF
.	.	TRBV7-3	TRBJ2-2	TGTGCCAGCAGCTTGGACTCCGGGGAGCTGTTTTTT	CASSLDSGELFF
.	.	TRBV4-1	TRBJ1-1	TGCGCCAGCAGCCAAGCAGGGGTGGCTTTCTTT	CASSQAGVAFF
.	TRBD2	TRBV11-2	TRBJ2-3	TGTGCCAGCAGCCCAGTAGCGGGCGGAGGGGCAGATACGCAGTATTTT	CASSPVAGGGADTQYF
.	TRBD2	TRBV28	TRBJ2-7	TGTGCCAGCAGTCAAAGGACTAGCGGGAACTCCTACGAGCAGTACTTC	CASSQRTSGNSYEQYF
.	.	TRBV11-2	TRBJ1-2	TGTGCCAGCAGCTTACGGCAGGCGGGGGATGGCTACACCTTC	CASSLRQAGDGYTF
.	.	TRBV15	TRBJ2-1	TGTGCCACCAGCCTGGTCCCCTACAATGAGCAGTTCTTC	CATSLVPYNEQFF